Listed here are 24 T cell receptor beta chains from one sample, sequenced in a study of blood T cell repertoires in COVID-19. The repertoire was sequenced with immunoSEQ multiplex PCR; TCRdb's copy has only in-frame clones and lacks some. This sample has about 220,000 clones, with roughly 82% found just once. Specimen: peripheral blood. These receptors were collected from a man in his fifties or sixties with active or convalescent COVID-19.

V gene TRBV6-2 or TRBV6-3 combines with J gene TRBJ2-5; 7 bases align to TRBD1. The CDR3 covers 14 residues. V trimming: 2 bases; J trimming: 2 bases; junction bases outside the gene matches: 2. CDR1 is MNHEY, CDR2 SVGEGT, per germline. The CDR3 DNA reads TGTGCCAGCAGTTACAGGGGGCGGCAAGAGACCCAGTACTTC. Its protein is CASSYRGRQETQYF.

The V and J genes are TRBV4-1 and TRBJ1-5; D unresolved. V dropped 2 bases and J dropped 8 bases, with 19 bases sitting between them. The CDR3 totals 16 residues. Germline V lookup: CDR1 MGHRA, CDR2 YSYEKL. The CDR3 DNA is TGCGCCAGCAGCCAAACCCTTGAGACACCCATCAAGCCCCAGCATTTT. This sequence encodes CASSQTLETPIKPQHF.

This clone was recorded only once. The chain recombines TRBV15 with TRBJ1-4; possible D gene TRBD1, 5 bases. This CDR3 is built from 14 residues. Germline V lookup: CDR1 LNHNV, CDR2 YYDKDF (reference sequence). V lost 0 bases, J lost 8 bases, and 10 bases lay in between. CDR3 residues: CATSREGGGEKLFF. CDR3 sequence (DNA): TGTGCCACCAGCAGAGAGGGGGGGGGAGAAAAACTGTTTTTT.

V gene TRBV5-1 combines with J gene TRBJ1-2; TRBD1 is a possible D gene (6 bases). V shed 5 bases and J shed 3 bases, with 17 bases lying between them. The CDR3 length is 15 residues. The germline CDR1 and CDR2 sequences are SGHRS and YFSETQ. The CDR3 DNA sequence: TGCGCCAGCAGGCTTTACAGGGCTGGTGACTATGGCTACACCTTC. This gives the protein CASRLYRAGDYGYTF.

The chain joins TRBV11-3 to TRBJ1-1, with a tentative D call TRBD1 (5 bases). The V gene lost 0 bases and the J gene lost 0 bases, with 5 bases spanning the gap. The CDR3 has 14 residues. Germline V CDR1 and CDR2: SGHNT, YENEEA. The CDR3, as DNA: TGTGCCAGCAGCTTAGACAGGGTGAACACTGAAGCTTTCTTT. Its translation: CASSLDRVNTEAFF.

V and J are TRBV10-2 and TRBJ1-5, with unresolved D. The length of the CDR3 is 13 residues. V was cut by 3 bases and J by 8 bases, with 11 bases left in between. Germline V gives CDR1 WSHSY, CDR2 SAAADI. CDR3 DNA sequence: TGCGCCAGCAGTGATTCGGGGAGAGAGCCCCAGCATTTT. It yields the protein CASSDSGREPQHF.

This sequence joins TRBV6-6 and TRBJ2-5; D is perhaps TRBD1 (5 bases). CDR3 length: 13 residues. Germline CDR1 MNHNY, CDR2 SVGAGI (reference sequence). V shed 2 bases and J shed 1 base, with 5 bases lying between them. CDR3 protein: CASSYDSQETQYF. The CDR3 nucleotides are TGTGCCAGCAGTTACGACAGCCAAGAGACCCAGTACTTC.

V gene TRBV2 combines with J gene TRBJ2-5; D call uncertain. CDR1 and CDR2 from the germline V gene are SNHLY and FYNNEI. V shed 7 bases and J shed 1 base, with 10 bases lying between them. The CDR3 spans 13 residues. The CDR3 DNA reads TGTGCCAGCAAACTCCAAGTCCAAGAGACCCAGTACTTC. Amino acid sequence: CASKLQVQETQYF.

J is TRBJ1-1 and V is TRBV5-1, with D possibly TRBD1 on 6 matching bases. The CDR3 loop spans 14 amino acids. CDR1 and CDR2 (germline): SGHRS, YFSETQ. Trimming shortened V by 4 bases and J by 6 bases, and 16 bases separated the two germline ends. The CDR3 DNA follows: TGCGCCAGCAGCCAGAACCGGGACACCCCTGAAGCTTTCTTT. Translation: CASSQNRDTPEAFF. Filled out from reference TRBV5-1 and TRBJ1-1, the complete variable domain reads KAGVTQTPRYLIKTRGQQVTLSCSPISGHRSVSWYQQTPGQGLQFLFEYFSETQRNKGNFPGRFSGRQFSNSRSEMNVSTLELGDSALYLCASSQNRDTPEAFFGQGTRLTVV.

CDR3 residues: CATSRDLSPLHF. CDR3 DNA: TGTGCCACCAGCAGAGATCTTTCACCCCTCCACTTT. The chain employs TRBV15 and TRBJ1-6; D is unclear. With 0 bases removed from V and 9 bases from J, the gap between germline ends came to 3 bases. This CDR3 spans 12 amino acids. CDR1 is LNHNV, CDR2 YYDKDF, per germline (reference sequence).

V usage is TRBV24-1 and J usage is TRBJ1-4; TRBD1 matches 7 bases. Germline V gene sequence: CDR1 KGHDR, CDR2 SFDVKD. V was pared by 2 bases and J by 3 bases, with 11 bases of the junction left unmatched. The CDR3 consists of 18 residues. DNA for the CDR3: TGTGCCACCAGTGATTCCCCGACAGGGAAGGCGGCTAATGAAAAACTGTTTTTT. It is translated as CATSDSPTGKAANEKLFF.

This clone was seen only a few times. The J gene is TRBJ1-5, the V gene TRBV30, with TRBD1 identical over 9 bases. The J segment lost 6 bases and the V segment lost 3 bases, leaving 9 bases of the junction unmatched. From germline, CDR1 is GTSNPN and CDR2 SVGIG (reference sequence). This CDR3 is 15 amino acids long. CDR3 bases: TGTGCCTGGAGCGAAGGACAGGGGCCCCGTCAGCCCCAGCATTTT. This encodes CAWSEGQGPRQPQHF.

The rearrangement uses TRBV4-1 and TRBJ2-7; 11 bases line up with TRBD2. From germline, CDR1 is MGHRA and CDR2 YSYEKL. The CDR3 is made up of 16 amino acids. With 5 bases clipped from V and 2 bases from J, the junction kept 8 bases outside the gene matches. Written as DNA, the CDR3 is TGCGCCAGCAGCTACCAAGAACTAGCGGGAGCCTACGAGCAGTACTTC. It yields the protein CASSYQELAGAYEQYF.

The chain combines TRBV19 with TRBJ1-5; D is unresolved. The CDR3 sequence is 17 residues long. CDR1 is LNHDA and CDR2 is SQIVND in the germline V gene (reference sequence). V lost 0 bases and J lost 0, with 12 bases in between. The CDR3 reads CASSIDPRLYSNQPQHF. In DNA form, the CDR3 reads TGTGCCAGTAGTATAGATCCGAGATTATATAGCAATCAGCCCCAGCATTTT.

J is TRBJ1-4 and V is TRBV29-1; TRBD1 aligns across 7 bases. Per the germline V gene, CDR1 is SQVTM and CDR2 is ANQGSEA. V was clipped by 4 bases and J by 0 bases; unmatched bases: 2. The CDR3 has 14 amino acids. CDR3 DNA sequence: TGCAGCGTTGGAGACAGGGCAACTAATGAAAAACTGTTTTTT. This encodes CSVGDRATNEKLFF. Using reference TRBV29-1 and TRBJ1-4 for the parts outside the CDR3, the full variable domain is SAVISQKPSRDICQRGTSLTIQCQVDSQVTMMFWYRQQPGQSLTLIATANQGSEATYESGFVIDKFPISRPNLTFSTLTVSNMSPEDSSIYLCSVGDRATNEKLFFGSGTQLSVL.

The chain has TRBV6-5 and TRBJ1-1; a weak D match, TRBD1 (5 bases). Germline-derived CDR1 and CDR2 are MNHEY and SVGAGI. The CDR3 consists of 14 residues. Trimming cost V 2 bases and J 3 bases, with 10 bases left between them. CDR3 sequence reads: CASSYGQGHTEAFF. The CDR3 region has the DNA TGTGCCAGCAGTTACGGGCAGGGCCACACTGAAGCTTTCTTT.

The CDR3 here is CASSSRTGETQYF. In nucleotides, the CDR3 is TGTGCCAGCAGCTCCCGGACTGGGGAGACCCAGTACTTC. This rearrangement joins TRBV7-2 to TRBJ2-5; possibly TRBD2 for D (5 bases). The CDR3 loop spans 13 amino acids. Germline V gene sequence: CDR1 SGHTA, CDR2 FQGNSA. V was trimmed by 4 bases and J by 5 bases, leaving 11 bases between them.

The V call is TRBV11-2, the J call TRBJ2-7; 10 nucleotides line up with TRBD2. CDR3 size: 14 residues. The V segment lost 1 base and the J segment 5 bases; nucleotides outside the gene matches: 2. Germline lookup yields CDR1 SGHAT and CDR2 FQNNGV. This CDR3 reads CASSLVLAGNEQYF. The CDR3 nucleotides are TGTGCCAGCAGCTTAGTACTAGCGGGAAACGAGCAGTACTTC.

The rearrangement joins TRBV4-1 to TRBJ1-3; tentative D call: TRBD1 (5 bases). The germline gives CDR1 MGHRA, CDR2 YSYEKL. Trimming took 3 bases from V and 2 from J, leaving 8 bases between them. The CDR3 has 14 amino acids. The CDR3 DNA is TGCGCCAGCAGCCAGGGCAGGGCTGGAAACACCATATATTTT. Its translation: CASSQGRAGNTIYF.

The chain has TRBV19 and TRBJ2-7, with 13 bases matching TRBD2. Germline CDR1 LNHDA, CDR2 SQIVND (reference sequence). The junction had 6 bases not matched to a gene; V was cut back by 6 bases and J by 7 bases. This CDR3 has 14 amino acids. CDR3: CASSPGTSGTEQYF. In DNA, the CDR3 is TGTGCCAGTAGCCCCGGGACTAGCGGGACTGAGCAGTACTTC.

The chain combines TRBV5-1 with TRBJ1-1; 7 nucleotides agree with TRBD1. CDR1 is SGHRS and CDR2 is YFSETQ in the germline V gene. The CDR3 is made up of 21 amino acids. Trimming removed 2 bases from V and 0 bases from J; junction bases left unmatched: 22. CDR3 sequence: CASSFTGTDLSEPAMNTEAFF. The CDR3 nucleotides read TGCGCCAGCAGCTTCACCGGGACAGACTTATCGGAACCCGCCATGAACACTGAAGCTTTCTTT.

The V call is TRBV15, the J call TRBJ2-5; unclear D gene. This CDR3 has 16 residues. V was cut by 2 bases and J by 0 bases, with 13 bases left in between. Germline V gives CDR1 LNHNV, CDR2 YYDKDF (reference sequence). The DNA of the CDR3 is TGTGCCACCAGCAGATCCTCCTTGGCCCACCAAGAGACCCAGTACTTC. It encodes CATSRSSLAHQETQYF.

The rearrangement links TRBV6-4 to TRBJ1-6, with a possible D match to TRBD1 (6 bases). V lost 4 bases to trimming and J lost 8 bases, with 9 bases between them. Germline assignment: CDR1 MRHNA and CDR2 SNTAGT. The CDR3 length is 13 residues. CDR3 nucleotide sequence: TGTGCCAGCAGTGCCAGGGGAGATTCACCCCTCCACTTT. Translation: CASSARGDSPLHF.

This clone appeared a single time. The V gene is TRBV28, the J gene TRBJ1-2; TRBD1 agrees at 12 bases. CDR3 size: 12 residues. Germline lookup yields CDR1 MDHEN and CDR2 SYDVKM. With 8 bases clipped from V and 6 bases from J, the junction kept 1 base outside the gene matches. The CDR3 nucleotides are TGTGCCAGCTGGGACAGGGGGCATGGCTACACCTTC. This translates into CASWDRGHGYTF.